This TCR beta chain comes out of a study of persistence of HIV-infected CD4 T cells. About this clone itself: Its antigen is unknown.

The immunoSEQ assay was version 4, run in survey mode. Genomic DNA was diluted to around 9.3 ng/uL, up to roughly 1 ug per sample. Repertoires were generated with immunoSEQ multiplex PCR, while TCRdb's copy carries only in-frame clones and drops some. The table records about 48,000 clones, around 75% of them present only once. Lysates of CMV-infected fibroblasts at 9.5 to 10 ug/mL stimulated these cells. CD40L-negative CD69-negative CD45RO-high memory CD4+ T cells were sorted as populations depleted of antigen-responding cells. These HIV-1-infected adults initiated suppressive ART in chronic infection. Inclusion required CMV-positive serology and CD4+ counts above 400 cells/uL. The V gene's germline CDR1 is ENHRY and CDR2 SYGVKD. Between the trimmed V and J ends, which lost 6 bases and 4 bases, there was a span of 16 bases. This CDR3 is 14 amino acids long.

V is TRBV10-3 and J is TRBJ2-7; D may be TRBD1 (7 bases). The sample here was CD4+ T cells sorted from PBMCs after approximately 18-hour stimulation, taken from a patient who received antiretroviral therapy. The source is an adult man with HIV who was CMV-seropositive. In DNA form, the CDR3 reads TGTGCCATCAGGCGGGACAGCACTTTTTACGAGCAGTACTTC. It codes for CAIRRDSTFYEQYF.